Below, 19 T cell receptor beta chains from the same sample are listed, as sequenced in a study of T cells in Graves' hyperthyroidism and ophthalmopathy. Amplified TCR beta CDR3 regions derived from RNA transcripts. With the HTBI primer set, the TCR CDR3 went through a first round of RT-PCR. One entry per CDR3 protein results from TCRdb running MiXCR on the multiplex PCR reads. The sample contains 500,000 to 600,000 distinct CDR3 sequences, about half of which appear only once. Source material: peripheral blood or thyroid tissue (not recorded which). The receptors come from a woman aged 18-35 years with Graves' hyperthyroidism.

This clonotype was detected only a few times. Here the CDR3 reads CASSQETGTSGRSYEQYF. CDR3 coding DNA: TGCGCCAGCAGCCAGGAAACCGGGACTAGCGGGAGGTCCTACGAGCAGTACTTC. This sequence joins TRBV4-1 and TRBJ2-7; 15 nucleotides agree with TRBD2. CDR1 and CDR2 (germline): MGHRA, YSYEKL. V dropped 3 bases and J dropped 1; count of bases not matched to a gene: 7. This CDR3 has 18 amino acids.

The chain joins TRBV7-8 to TRBJ2-3; D is unclear. Germline V gene lookup returns CDR1 SGHVS and CDR2 FQNEAQ. V was clipped by 5 bases and J by 0 bases, with 12 bases between them. The CDR3 has 15 residues. The CDR3 nucleotides read TGTGCCAGCAGCAAAAACACAGTTAGCACAGATACGCAGTATTTT. It is translated as CASSKNTVSTDTQYF.

Comments on this clonotype: A junction boundary mismatches the germline segment, possibly from a read error. The chain combines TRBV6-5 with TRBJ1-6, with D unresolved. Germline assignment: CDR1 MNHEY and CDR2 SVGAGI. The length of the CDR3 is 15 residues. CDR3 protein: CASTPAGRGVTSLHF. The CDR3 DNA reads TGCGCCAGCACTCCGGCTGGCCGAGGTGTGACATCCCTCCACTTT.

A note on this clonotype: The junction shows a germline mismatch at one end, possibly a read error. CDR3 DNA: TGTGCCAGCAGCGACTTCGGACAGGGCATCTCTGGGGCCAGCGTCCTGACTTTC. It specifies CASSDFGQGISGASVLTF. The chain links TRBV9 to TRBJ2-6; 8 bases line up with TRBD1. Per the germline V gene, CDR1 is SGDLS and CDR2 is YYNGEE. The length of the CDR3 is 18 residues.

This sequence joins TRBV29-1 and TRBJ1-1, with D possibly matching TRBD1 (6 bases). This CDR3 has 14 residues. V lost 0 bases, J lost 0 bases, and 8 bases lay in between. The germline CDR1 and CDR2 sequences are SQVTM and ANQGSEA. The CDR3 region has the DNA TGCAGCGTTGAAGATCGGGACATGAACACTGAAGCTTTCTTT. It translates to CSVEDRDMNTEAFF. Full variable domain (missing parts from reference TRBV29-1 and TRBJ1-1): SAVISQKPSRDICQRGTSLTIQCQVDSQVTMMFWYRQQPGQSLTLIATANQGSEATYESGFVIDKFPISRPNLTFSTLTVSNMSPEDSSIYLCSVEDRDMNTEAFFGQGTRLTVV.

To note about this clonotype: It may be a read error: a sequence one base away is much more abundant. The chain couples TRBV10-3 to TRBJ2-7; 10 bases fit TRBD2. In germline, CDR1 is ENHRY, CDR2 SYGVKD. The CDR3 sequence is 14 residues long. The CDR3 spells CVSKGSSGSDEQYF. DNA of the CDR3: TGTGTCAGCAAGGGGTCTAGCGGGAGCGACGAGCAGTACTTC.

In its sample, this clonotype was seen many times. The rearrangement uses TRBV4-1 and TRBJ2-7; the match to TRBD1 covers 9 bases. This CDR3 is built from 16 residues. The germline gives CDR1 MGHRA, CDR2 YSYEKL. Germline trimming cut 2 bases from V and 5 bases from J; bases unmatched to any gene: 10. The CDR3 region is CASSQLHDRDRDEQYF. CDR3 DNA: TGCGCCAGCAGCCAACTGCATGACAGGGACAGGGACGAGCAGTACTTC.

On this clonotype: A read error is possible here, since a much larger clone lies one base away. This chain joins TRBV5-1 and TRBJ2-5; weak D call: TRBD2 (7 bases). Between the trimmed V and J ends, which lost 3 bases and 4 bases, there was a span of 19 bases. Looked up from germline, CDR1 is SGHRS and CDR2 is YFSETQ. The CDR3 has 16 amino acids. The CDR3 sequence: CASSSSDRGAGETQYF. For the CDR3, the DNA is TGCGCCAGCAGCTCTAGCGATCGGGGGGCTGGAGAGACCCAGTACTTC. The whole variable domain, remainder taken from reference TRBV5-1 and TRBJ2-5, is KAGVTQTPRYLIKTRGQQVTLSCSPISGHRSVSWYQQTPGQGLQFLFEYFSETQRNKGNFPGRFSGRQFSNSRSEMNVSTLELGDSALYLCASSSSDRGAGETQYFGPGTRLLVL.

CDR3 in amino acids: CATSTAGGDPGANVLTF. The CDR3 DNA follows: TGTGCCACCAGCACTGCGGGAGGGGATCCTGGGGCCAACGTCCTGACTTTC. The V gene is TRBV15, the J gene TRBJ2-6; 9 bases line up with TRBD2. Trimming removed 4 bases from V and 2 bases from J; junction bases left unmatched: 6. Germline V gene sequence: CDR1 LNHNV, CDR2 YYDKDF (reference sequence). The CDR3 is 17 residues long.

This clonotype appeared many times. The chain links TRBV4-2 to TRBJ2-7; 12 nucleotides align to TRBD2. CDR1 is LGHNA, CDR2 YNFKEQ, per germline. The CDR3 length is 18 residues. The J segment lost 5 bases and the V segment lost 0 bases, leaving 11 bases of the junction unmatched. Written as DNA, the CDR3 is TGTGCCAGCAGCCAAGATTCGACTAGCGGGAGTGCTTACGACGAGCAGTACTTC. This translates into CASSQDSTSGSAYDEQYF.

J is TRBJ2-1 and V is TRBV10-3, with a possible D match to TRBD2 (5 bases). This CDR3 spans 16 amino acids. V was pared by 0 bases and J by 5 bases, with 14 bases between. Germline values: CDR1 ENHRY, CDR2 SYGVKD. The CDR3 is CAISESPSRAHNEQFF. The DNA of the CDR3 is TGTGCCATCAGTGAGTCCCCCTCGCGGGCCCACAATGAGCAGTTCTTC.

This clonotype occurred many times. The CDR3 nucleotides read TGTGCCAGCAGCCCACCAGGGACTAGAGAGACCCAGTACTTC. Its translation: CASSPPGTRETQYF. The chain recombines TRBV7-2 with TRBJ2-5, with TRBD2 identical over 8 bases. CDR3 length: 14 amino acids. Germline loops: CDR1 SGHTA, CDR2 FQGNSA. V gave up 5 bases and J gave up 4 bases; unmatched junction bases: 6.

This clonotype was seen at least ten times. J is TRBJ1-5 and V is TRBV12-3 or TRBV12-4; no clear D gene. V was cut by 1 base and J by 7 bases, with 14 bases left in between. The CDR3 contains 15 residues. CDR3 nucleotide sequence: TGTGCCAGCAGTTTAGGGCGGAAAACGGAACAGCCCCAGCATTTT. This gives the protein CASSLGRKTEQPQHF.

The gene calls are TRBV20-1 and TRBJ1-1; D is possibly TRBD1 (6 bases). Germline V CDR1 and CDR2: DFQATT, SNEGSKA (reference sequence). This CDR3 contains 17 residues. Trimming pared 3 bases from V and 0 bases from J, leaving 20 bases between. The CDR3 DNA sequence: TGCAGTGCTAGGACTAGCGGGGGGGCTGACATGAACACTGAAGCTTTCTTT. Protein sequence: CSARTSGGADMNTEAFF.

This sequence joins TRBV29-1 and TRBJ1-1, with 7 positions matching TRBD1. V shed 8 bases and J 0 bases; nucleotides not matched to a gene: 3. The CDR3 is made up of 12 amino acids. The V gene's germline CDR1 is SQVTM and CDR2 ANQGSEA. The chain's CDR3 is CSRDSMNTEAFF. CDR3 DNA sequence: TGCAGCAGGGACAGCATGAACACTGAAGCTTTCTTT.

The chain employs TRBV11-2 and TRBJ2-3, with a tentative D call TRBD1 (8 bases). This CDR3 comprises 14 residues. Germline CDR1 and CDR2: SGHAT and FQNNGV. The ends were cut back, 3 bases at V and 6 bases at J, with 13 bases in the middle. CDR3 protein: CASSFTGGGDTQYF. Written as DNA, the CDR3 is TGTGCCAGCAGCTTCACAGGGGGGGGGGATACGCAGTATTTT.

The CDR3 nucleotides read TGTGCCAGCAGCCTGTCGACTTACAATGAGCAGTTCTTC. It yields the protein CASSLSTYNEQFF. This chain links TRBV5-5 with TRBJ2-1; no definite D call. Germline V CDR1 and CDR2: SGHKS, YYEKEE (reference sequence). The CDR3 sequence is 13 residues long. The V gene lost 4 bases and the J gene lost 4 bases, with 9 bases spanning the gap. Full variable domain (outside the CDR3, taken from reference TRBV5-5 and TRBJ2-1): DAGVTQSPTHLIKTRGQQVTLRCSPISGHKSVSWYQQVLGQGPQFIFQYYEKEERGRGNFPDRFSARQFPNYSSELNVNALLLGDSALYLCASSLSTYNEQFFGPGTRLTVL.

The sample holds one count of this clonotype. The chain carries TRBV20-1 and TRBJ2-5; 7 bases agree with TRBD2. Germline values: CDR1 DFQATT, CDR2 SNEGSKA (reference sequence). The CDR3 is made up of 14 amino acids. The V and J ends lost 1 base and 11 bases, in that order; junction bases with no gene match: 13. The CDR3 loop is CSARAGGHTDTQYF. The CDR3 DNA follows: TGCAGTGCTAGAGCGGGAGGTCACACAGATACGCAGTACTTC.

This clonotype has just one count. Because it lacks the conserved phenylalanine or tryptophan at the end, this CDR3 is likely a read error. No DNA is shown, since the ends of the CDR3 on it are uncertain; the CDR3 is the one TCRdb lists. This chain connects TRBV20-1 to TRBJ1-6. Ends included, the CDR3 has 9 residues. Per the germline V gene, CDR1 is DFQATT and CDR2 is SNEGSKA (reference sequence). CDR3 in amino acids: CSARDGRFS.